This T cell receptor beta chain was profiled in a study of CD8 T cells in ankylosing spondylitis. The CDR3 has 13 residues. Germline V gene data show CDR1 as SQVTM and CDR2 as ANQGSEA. The V gene lost 5 bases and the J gene lost 0 bases, with 11 bases spanning the gap. This clonotype came up a few times. TCRdb passed the 5' RACE reads through MiXCR, listing each CDR3 protein once. The repertoire includes about 340,000 distinct CDR3 sequences, about 20% of them detected once, and about an eighth sits in the top ten. This clonotype was obtained from a male donor with ankylosing spondylitis or in good health (not recorded which). The chain carries TRBV29-1 and TRBJ2-7; tentative D call: TRBD1 (5 bases). Sequencing was done on a sample of blood, either unsorted or a sorted T cell fraction (not recorded which). The CDR3 bases are TGCAGCGTTTTGGACACCGTCTCCTACGAGCAGTACTTC. Its protein is CSVLDTVSYEQYF.